The rows below give T cell receptor beta chains drawn from one sample of a study of T cells after posttransplantation cyclophosphamide. Repertoires were generated with immunoSEQ multiplex PCR, while TCRdb's copy carries only in-frame clones and drops some. The sample has over 1,500 clones, none seen only once. Sequencing used PBMCs, obtained 32 days after allogeneic stem cell transplant with posttransplant cyclophosphamide. The receptors shown here come from a female patient aged 40-50 years who received an allogeneic stem cell transplant from a related donor, was CMV-positive, and had no GVHD. Part of the T cell pool may stem from the graft donor. The CDR3 runs from the conserved cysteine through the conserved F or W. The order of the fields is CDR3 protein, CDR3 DNA, clone size, D gene, J gene, V gene. A D gene is named only where the DNA matches it firmly. Expanded clones are given a class, and other clones once, few, many or no size at all.

CDR3 protein: CASSLVRGNSPLHF
CDR3 DNA: TGTGCCAGCAGCTTAGTCAGGGGAAACTCACCCCTCCACTTT
clone size: many
D gene: -
J gene: TRBJ1-6
V gene: TRBV11-2

CDR3 protein: CASSSRGLAGVYNEQFF
CDR3 DNA: TGTGCCAGCAGCTCTAGGGGGCTAGCGGGGGTCTACAATGAGCAGTTCTTC
clone size: many
D gene: TRBD2
J gene: TRBJ2-1
V gene: TRBV9

CDR3 protein: CASVTWDRGTYGYTF
CDR3 DNA: TGTGCCAGCGTGACGTGGGACAGGGGGACTTATGGCTACACCTTC
clone size: medium-sized
D gene: TRBD1
J gene: TRBJ1-2
V gene: TRBV19

CDR3 protein: CSVADTPHNEQFF
CDR3 DNA: TGCAGCGTTGCTGATACACCACACAATGAGCAGTTCTTC
clone size: medium-sized
D gene: -
J gene: TRBJ2-1
V gene: TRBV29-1

CDR3 protein: CASSSLRDYPEETQYF
CDR3 DNA: TGTGCCAGCAGCTCACTTCGGGACTATCCTGAAGAGACCCAGTACTTC
clone size: many
D gene: TRBD2
J gene: TRBJ2-5
V gene: TRBV11-2

CDR3 protein: CASSLDRNTEAFF
CDR3 DNA: TGTGCCAGCAGCTTAGACAGGAACACTGAAGCTTTCTTT
clone size: medium-sized
D gene: -
J gene: TRBJ1-1
V gene: TRBV7-8

CDR3 protein: CASSYRGGEAFF
CDR3 DNA: TGTGCCAGCAGTTACAGAGGCGGTGAAGCTTTCTTT
clone size: medium-sized
D gene: -
J gene: TRBJ1-1
V gene: TRBV6-5

CDR3 protein: CASSFPDRAGYTF
CDR3 DNA: TGTGCCAGCAGTTTTCCGGACAGGGCAGGCTACACCTTC
clone size: many
D gene: TRBD1
J gene: TRBJ1-2
V gene: TRBV12-3/TRBV12-4

CDR3 protein: CASSSFDRAYEQYF
CDR3 DNA: TGTGCCAGCAGCTCTTTTGACAGAGCCTACGAGCAGTACTTC
clone size: medium-sized
D gene: -
J gene: TRBJ2-7
V gene: TRBV5-4

CDR3 protein: CASSSPDRDNTGELFF
CDR3 DNA: TGTGCCAGCAGCTCCCCGGACAGGGATAACACCGGGGAGCTGTTTTTT
clone size: medium-sized
D gene: TRBD1
J gene: TRBJ2-2
V gene: TRBV7-9

CDR3 protein: CASSRGTATEAFF
CDR3 DNA: TGTGCCAGCAGTAGGGGGACGGCCACTGAAGCTTTCTTT
clone size: medium-sized
D gene: -
J gene: TRBJ1-1
V gene: TRBV27

CDR3 protein: CASSRTPEGPLHF
CDR3 DNA: TGTGCCAGCAGCCGAACACCGGAGGGGCCCCTCCACTTT
clone size: many
D gene: -
J gene: TRBJ1-6
V gene: TRBV11-2

CDR3 protein: CSVGGTSGTYEQYF
CDR3 DNA: TGCAGCGTTGGGGGGACTAGCGGTACCTACGAGCAGTACTTC
clone size: many
D gene: TRBD2
J gene: TRBJ2-7
V gene: TRBV29-1

CDR3 protein: CASSLMRDRPYEQYF
CDR3 DNA: TGTGCCAGCAGCCTGATGAGGGACAGGCCCTACGAGCAGTACTTC
clone size: many
D gene: TRBD1
J gene: TRBJ2-7
V gene: TRBV13

CDR3 protein: CASSQVVLAGETQYF
CDR3 DNA: TGCGCCAGCAGCCAAGTCGTCCTAGCGGGGGAGACCCAGTACTTC
clone size: many
D gene: TRBD2
J gene: TRBJ2-5
V gene: TRBV4-1

CDR3 protein: CASSLYQVNTGELFF
CDR3 DNA: TGTGCCAGCAGCTTGTATCAGGTTAACACCGGGGAGCTGTTTTTT
clone size: medium-sized
D gene: -
J gene: TRBJ2-2
V gene: TRBV5-6

CDR3 protein: CASSQGRTGEHMNTEAFF
CDR3 DNA: TGTGCCAGCAGCCAAGGGCGGACAGGGGAACACATGAACACTGAAGCTTTCTTT
clone size: many
D gene: TRBD1
J gene: TRBJ1-1
V gene: TRBV14

CDR3 protein: CASSRQGAVTGELFF
CDR3 DNA: TGTGCCAGCAGCCGACAGGGGGCGGTCACCGGGGAGCTGTTTTTT
clone size: many
D gene: TRBD1
J gene: TRBJ2-2
V gene: TRBV6-5

CDR3 protein: CASIDGQGWAGELFF
CDR3 DNA: TGTGCCAGCATCGATGGACAGGGGTGGGCCGGGGAGCTGTTTTTT
clone size: medium-sized
D gene: TRBD1
J gene: TRBJ2-2
V gene: TRBV2

CDR3 protein: CASSVAVQNTGELFF
CDR3 DNA: TGCGCCAGCAGCGTTGCAGTACAGAACACCGGGGAGCTGTTTTTT
clone size: many
D gene: -
J gene: TRBJ2-2
V gene: TRBV5-1

CDR3 protein: CASSGEVRDYYEQYF
CDR3 DNA: TGTGCCAGCAGCGGGGAGGTACGGGACTACTACGAGCAGTACTTC
clone size: medium-sized
D gene: TRBD2
J gene: TRBJ2-7
V gene: TRBV4-2

CDR3 protein: CASRPTFSGNTIYF
CDR3 DNA: TGTGCCAGCAGACCTACTTTTTCTGGAAACACCATATATTTT
clone size: medium-sized
D gene: -
J gene: TRBJ1-3
V gene: TRBV7-2

CDR3 protein: CASSLTSTGVYNSPLHF
CDR3 DNA: TGTGCCAGCAGCTTAACGTCCACGGGGGTATATAATTCACCCCTCCACTTT
clone size: medium-sized
D gene: -
J gene: TRBJ1-6
V gene: TRBV13

CDR3 protein: CASRLLGEADTQYF
CDR3 DNA: TGTGCCAGCAGGTTGTTAGGGGAAGCAGATACGCAGTATTTT
clone size: medium-sized
D gene: -
J gene: TRBJ2-3
V gene: TRBV5-8

CDR3 protein: CSVSRDTETQYF
CDR3 DNA: TGCAGCGTTTCCAGGGACACGGAGACCCAGTACTTC
clone size: many
D gene: -
J gene: TRBJ2-5
V gene: TRBV29-1

CDR3 protein: CASSPLARTGGVETQYF
CDR3 DNA: TGTGCCAGCTCACCACTAGCTCGAACAGGAGGCGTAGAGACCCAGTACTTC
clone size: many
D gene: -
J gene: TRBJ2-5
V gene: TRBV18

CDR3 protein: CASSLGGGEHSYGELFF
CDR3 DNA: TGCGCCAGCAGCTTGGGAGGGGGCGAACATTCATACGGGGAGCTGTTTTTT
clone size: many
D gene: TRBD1
J gene: TRBJ2-2
V gene: TRBV5-1

CDR3 protein: CASSSQGMNTEAFF
CDR3 DNA: TGTGCCAGCAGTTCTCAGGGTATGAACACTGAAGCTTTCTTT
clone size: medium-sized
D gene: -
J gene: TRBJ1-1
V gene: TRBV6-6

CDR3 protein: CASSLRGTKADTQYF
CDR3 DNA: TGTGCCAGCAGCCTCAGGGGAACGAAGGCAGATACGCAGTATTTT
clone size: many
D gene: -
J gene: TRBJ2-3
V gene: TRBV7-9

CDR3 protein: CASSSLAGGATQYF
CDR3 DNA: TGTGCCAGCAGCTCCCTAGCGGGGGGAGCTACGCAGTATTTT
clone size: many
D gene: TRBD2
J gene: TRBJ2-3
V gene: TRBV12-3/TRBV12-4

CDR3 protein: CASSPIDNQPQHF
CDR3 DNA: TGTGCCAGCTCACCAATAGACAATCAGCCCCAGCATTTT
clone size: medium-sized
D gene: -
J gene: TRBJ1-5
V gene: TRBV18

CDR3 protein: CASSSYSGSYNSPLHF
CDR3 DNA: TGTGCCAGCAGCTCCTACTCTGGCTCCTATAATTCACCCCTCCACTTT
clone size: medium-sized
D gene: -
J gene: TRBJ1-6
V gene: TRBV7-8

CDR3 protein: CATSVRDRGIPGQETQYF
CDR3 DNA: TGTGCCACCAGTGTCCGGGACAGGGGGATACCGGGGCAAGAGACCCAGTACTTC
clone size: many
D gene: TRBD1
J gene: TRBJ2-5
V gene: TRBV24-1

CDR3 protein: CASSQEGSGGTEYF
CDR3 DNA: TGCGCCAGCAGCCAAGAAGGTAGCGGGGGTACAGAGTATTTT
clone size: many
D gene: TRBD2
J gene: TRBJ2-3
V gene: TRBV4-1

CDR3 protein: CASSLGDRLSYEQYF
CDR3 DNA: TGCGCCAGCAGCTTGGGGGACAGACTCTCCTACGAGCAGTACTTC
clone size: medium-sized
D gene: TRBD1
J gene: TRBJ2-7
V gene: TRBV5-1

CDR3 protein: CASSLQQVNEQFF
CDR3 DNA: TGCGCCAGCAGCTTACAACAGGTCAATGAGCAGTTCTTC
clone size: medium-sized
D gene: -
J gene: TRBJ2-1
V gene: TRBV5-1

CDR3 protein: CASSIRTGGGETQYF
CDR3 DNA: TGTGCCAGCAGCATAAGGACAGGGGGCGGAGAGACCCAGTACTTC
clone size: many
D gene: TRBD1
J gene: TRBJ2-5
V gene: TRBV7-8

CDR3 protein: CATLYGQGGHGYTF
CDR3 DNA: TGTGCCACCCTCTACGGACAGGGCGGGCATGGCTACACCTTC
clone size: medium-sized
D gene: TRBD1
J gene: TRBJ1-2
V gene: TRBV28

CDR3 protein: CASSLASIQGNWNEQFF
CDR3 DNA: TGTGCCAGCAGTTTAGCGTCGATACAGGGGAATTGGAATGAGCAGTTCTTC
clone size: medium-sized
D gene: TRBD1
J gene: TRBJ2-1
V gene: TRBV12-3/TRBV12-4

CDR3 protein: CASSLATYDAVGYTF
CDR3 DNA: TGTGCCAGCAGCTTGGCGACTTACGACGCTGTAGGCTACACCTTC
clone size: many
D gene: -
J gene: TRBJ1-2
V gene: TRBV7-8

CDR3 protein: CASSLAPNTEAFF
CDR3 DNA: TGTGCCAGCAGCTTAGCTCCGAACACTGAAGCTTTCTTT
clone size: many
D gene: -
J gene: TRBJ1-1
V gene: TRBV11-3

CDR3 protein: CASITGQRGPITGELFF
CDR3 DNA: TGTGCCAGCATCACTGGTCAGCGGGGGCCCATCACCGGGGAGCTGTTTTTT
clone size: many
D gene: TRBD2
J gene: TRBJ2-2
V gene: TRBV2

CDR3 protein: CASRARGPRETQYF
CDR3 DNA: TGTGCCAGCAGAGCCAGGGGGCCAAGAGAGACCCAGTACTTC
clone size: many
D gene: TRBD1
J gene: TRBJ2-5
V gene: TRBV2

CDR3 protein: CASSSGTGLTYEQYF
CDR3 DNA: TGTGCCAGCAGCTCGGGGACAGGGCTCACCTACGAGCAGTACTTC
clone size: -
D gene: TRBD1
J gene: TRBJ2-7
V gene: TRBV11-1

CDR3 protein: CASRGGGTYNEQFF
CDR3 DNA: TGTGCCAGTAGAGGCGGGGGCACCTACAATGAGCAGTTCTTC
clone size: medium-sized
D gene: -
J gene: TRBJ2-1
V gene: TRBV19

CDR3 protein: CASSRGTSGGGEVYEQYF
CDR3 DNA: TGTGCCAGCAGCCGCGGGACTAGCGGGGGGGGCGAGGTCTACGAGCAGTACTTC
clone size: many
D gene: TRBD2
J gene: TRBJ2-7
V gene: TRBV12-3/TRBV12-4

CDR3 protein: CASSETREAEAFF
CDR3 DNA: TGTGCCAGCAGTGAGACCAGGGAGGCTGAAGCTTTCTTT
clone size: medium-sized
D gene: -
J gene: TRBJ1-1
V gene: TRBV2

CDR3 protein: CASSCEGGASTDTQYF
CDR3 DNA: TGTGCCAGCAGCTGCGAAGGGGGGGCTAGCACAGATACGCAGTATTTT
clone size: medium-sized
D gene: -
J gene: TRBJ2-3
V gene: TRBV13

CDR3 protein: CASSLVGRDSYEQYF
CDR3 DNA: TGCGCCAGCAGCTTGGTTGGGAGGGACAGCTACGAGCAGTACTTC
clone size: medium-sized
D gene: -
J gene: TRBJ2-7
V gene: TRBV5-1

CDR3 protein: CASSPRIAGTNQPQHF
CDR3 DNA: TGCGCCAGCAGCCCGAGGATAGCAGGGACTAATCAGCCCCAGCATTTT
clone size: medium-sized
D gene: -
J gene: TRBJ1-5
V gene: TRBV4-1

CDR3 protein: CASSSYEQYF
CDR3 DNA: TGTGCCAGCAGTTCGTACGAGCAGTACTTC
clone size: medium-sized
D gene: -
J gene: TRBJ2-7
V gene: TRBV27

CDR3 protein: CASRVTGDIYNEQFF
CDR3 DNA: TGTGCCAGCAGGGTTACAGGGGATATTTACAATGAGCAGTTCTTC
clone size: many
D gene: TRBD1
J gene: TRBJ2-1
V gene: TRBV6-6

CDR3 protein: CASSYLRGTEAFF
CDR3 DNA: TGTGCCAGCAGTTACTTACGGGGTACTGAAGCTTTCTTT
clone size: many
D gene: -
J gene: TRBJ1-1
V gene: TRBV6-6

CDR3 protein: CASSRGAYSSTDTQYF
CDR3 DNA: TGTGCCAGCAGCCGGGGGGCCTATTCTAGCACAGATACGCAGTATTTT
clone size: few
D gene: -
J gene: TRBJ2-3
V gene: TRBV11-1

CDR3 protein: CASRPPGGGTDTQYF
CDR3 DNA: TGTGCCAGCAGACCCCCCGGGGGAGGCACAGATACGCAGTATTTT
clone size: many
D gene: -
J gene: TRBJ2-3
V gene: TRBV6-5